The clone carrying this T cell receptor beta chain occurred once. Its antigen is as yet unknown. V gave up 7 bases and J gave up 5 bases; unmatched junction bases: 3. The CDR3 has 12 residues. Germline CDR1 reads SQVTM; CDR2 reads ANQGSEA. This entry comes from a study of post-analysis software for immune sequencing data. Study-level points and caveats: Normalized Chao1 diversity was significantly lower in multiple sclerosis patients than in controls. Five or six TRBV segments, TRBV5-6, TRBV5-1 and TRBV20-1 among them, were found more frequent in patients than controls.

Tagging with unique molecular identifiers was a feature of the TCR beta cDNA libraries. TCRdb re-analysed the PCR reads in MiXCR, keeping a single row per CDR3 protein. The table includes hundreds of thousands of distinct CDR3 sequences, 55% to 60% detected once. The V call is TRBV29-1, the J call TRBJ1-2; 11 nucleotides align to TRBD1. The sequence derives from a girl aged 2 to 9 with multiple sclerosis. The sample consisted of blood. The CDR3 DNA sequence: TGCAGCGCGGGACAGGGGGTTTATGGCTACACCTTC. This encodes CSAGQGVYGYTF.